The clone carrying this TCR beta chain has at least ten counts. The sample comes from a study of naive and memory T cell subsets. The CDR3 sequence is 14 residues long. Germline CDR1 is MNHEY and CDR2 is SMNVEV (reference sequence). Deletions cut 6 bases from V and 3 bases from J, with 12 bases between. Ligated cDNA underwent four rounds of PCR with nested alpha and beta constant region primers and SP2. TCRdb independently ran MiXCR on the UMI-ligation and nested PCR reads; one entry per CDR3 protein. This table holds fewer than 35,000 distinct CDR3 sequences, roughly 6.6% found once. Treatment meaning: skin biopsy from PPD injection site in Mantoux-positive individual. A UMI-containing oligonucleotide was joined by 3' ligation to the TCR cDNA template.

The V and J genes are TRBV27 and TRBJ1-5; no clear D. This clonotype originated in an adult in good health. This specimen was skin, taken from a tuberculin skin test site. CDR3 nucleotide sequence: TGTGCCAGCAGAGGATACAGTTTCAATCAGCCCCAGCATTTT. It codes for CASRGYSFNQPQHF.